Listed below are T cell receptor beta chains from one sample, sequenced in a study of T cell responses to AZD1222 COVID-19 vaccine. Some clones are missing from TCRdb's copy, which holds only in-frame ones; the method was immunoSEQ multiplex PCR. The top ten clones hold approximately 5% of a sample with tens of thousands of clones, 85% to 90% of them seen once. The sequencing here drew on peripheral blood, taken 28 days after the second AZD1222 dose. The receptors come from an adult who received the AZD1222 COVID-19 vaccine. The CDR3 runs from the conserved cysteine through the conserved F or W.

CDR3aa: CASSLTAGVNTGELFF; j_gene: TRBJ2-2; v_gene: TRBV5-1
CDR3aa: CASSVEAVHSYEQYF; j_gene: TRBJ2-7; v_gene: TRBV9
CDR3aa: CASSETDSPLGTEAFF; j_gene: TRBJ1-1; v_gene: TRBV6-1
CDR3aa: CASSLDWTGSGYTF; j_gene: TRBJ1-2; v_gene: TRBV11-2
CDR3aa: CASSPRTANTEAFF; j_gene: TRBJ1-1; v_gene: TRBV7-9
CDR3aa: CASSESLTTDTQYF; j_gene: TRBJ2-3; v_gene: TRBV2
CDR3aa: CASSPPSNEQFF; j_gene: TRBJ2-1; v_gene: TRBV9
CDR3aa: CASSYSTGEFEAFF; j_gene: TRBJ1-1; v_gene: TRBV6-6
CDR3aa: CASTPQGSVGYTF; j_gene: TRBJ1-2; v_gene: TRBV19
CDR3aa: CASSFEQRASINEQFF; j_gene: TRBJ2-1; v_gene: TRBV5-5
CDR3aa: CASSPDGTEAFF; j_gene: TRBJ1-1; v_gene: TRBV18
CDR3aa: CASSWPWGRDCYTF; j_gene: TRBJ1-2; v_gene: TRBV11-3
CDR3aa: CASSKHDTGELFF; j_gene: TRBJ2-2; v_gene: TRBV7-6
CDR3aa: CASTLGRAYGYTF; j_gene: TRBJ1-2; v_gene: TRBV6-5
CDR3aa: CSAGTGETEAFF; j_gene: TRBJ1-1; v_gene: TRBV29-1
CDR3aa: CASSPRTGGGQETQYF; j_gene: TRBJ2-5; v_gene: TRBV19
CDR3aa: CASSLALFGTSPNYGYTF; j_gene: TRBJ1-2; v_gene: TRBV7-2
CDR3aa: CASSLTGDQPQHF; j_gene: TRBJ1-5; v_gene: TRBV7-9
CDR3aa: CATSSGSTDTQYF; j_gene: TRBJ2-3; v_gene: TRBV24-1
CDR3aa: CASSIRVGTGRIGELFF; j_gene: TRBJ2-2; v_gene: TRBV5-1
CDR3aa: CASSGGGRQPQHF; j_gene: TRBJ1-5; v_gene: TRBV9
CDR3aa: CASSYRASPREQFF; j_gene: TRBJ2-1; v_gene: TRBV6-5
CDR3aa: CSVSSGRTPYEQYF; j_gene: TRBJ2-7; v_gene: TRBV29-1
CDR3aa: CASSQGARDRGIGYTF; j_gene: TRBJ1-2; v_gene: TRBV3-1/TRBV3-2
CDR3aa: CASSQGGDRVSGGYTF; j_gene: TRBJ1-2; v_gene: TRBV3-1/TRBV3-2
CDR3aa: CASSRQGGEKLFF; j_gene: TRBJ1-4; v_gene: TRBV2
CDR3aa: CASVGQHNQPQHF; j_gene: TRBJ1-5; v_gene: TRBV6-5
CDR3aa: CASRQSTDTQYF; j_gene: TRBJ2-3; v_gene: TRBV19
CDR3aa: CASSQETEASEAFF; j_gene: TRBJ1-1; v_gene: TRBV14
CDR3aa: CASSLGTGHTYEQYF; j_gene: TRBJ2-7; v_gene: TRBV7-6
CDR3aa: CASSPHRVEVQGYTF; j_gene: TRBJ1-2; v_gene: TRBV18
CDR3aa: CASSLGQVRNTEAFF; j_gene: TRBJ1-1; v_gene: TRBV5-6
CDR3aa: CASTNRDEQFF; j_gene: TRBJ2-1; v_gene: TRBV7-2
CDR3aa: CASSPLDRDEQYF; j_gene: TRBJ2-7; v_gene: TRBV18
CDR3aa: CASSLGGALNTEAFF; j_gene: TRBJ1-1; v_gene: TRBV28